This TCR beta chain was sequenced for a study of T cells in localized non-small cell lung cancer. The junction had 5 bases not matched to a gene; V was cut back by 3 bases and J by 3 bases. Germline CDR1 and CDR2: SEHNR and FQNEAQ (reference sequence). The CDR3 spans 16 residues. Produced via immunoSEQ multiplex PCR; TCRdb's table is partial and in-frame only. This sample yields tens of thousands of clones, of which 78% are seen a single time; around 34% belongs to the top ten. As to this clone: Its antigen is not identified.

Overall study results and limits: When the top 100 tumor clones were examined, a median about 60 of them also appeared in the adjacent lung, which was paired and uninvolved. The study linked higher blood T cell density to longer overall survival. Uninvolved neighboring lung showed the greatest T cell clonality, exceeding tumor.

Sequenced material: peripheral blood, taken before any cancer treatment. The V call is TRBV7-9, the J call TRBJ2-1, with 10 bases that match TRBD1. This receptor was taken from a male donor at least 60 years old with stage II squamous cell lung carcinoma. For the CDR3, the DNA is TGTGCCAGCAGCTTTCCGGGACAGGGGTACTACAATGAGCAGTTCTTC. Encoded protein: CASSFPGQGYYNEQFF. The whole variable domain, filled in from reference TRBV7-9 and TRBJ2-1, reads DTGVSQNPRHKITKRGQNVTFRCDPISEHNRLYWYRQTLGQGPEFLTYFQNEAQLEKSRLLSDRFSAERPKGSFSTLEIQRTEQGDSAMYLCASSFPGQGYYNEQFFGPGTRLTVL.